This T cell receptor beta chain originates from a study of T cell responses to AZD1222 COVID-19 vaccine. Study as a whole: Second-dose schedules of about 4 or about 12 weeks were combined. Study-wide results and caveats: Possibly, clonal diversity was underestimated; donors were largely white British and included more females.

Assay: immunoSEQ multiplex PCR; the TCRdb copy retains only in-frame clones and omits some. The sample comprises 130,000 or so clones, approximately 91% of which are singletons, and less than 30% rests with the top ten. This CDR3 is 13 amino acids long. Trimming cost V 9 bases and J 2 bases; bases outside gene matches: 3. Note on this clone: Its antigen is not identified.

The sequence derives from an adult in good health. This rearrangement joins TRBV23-1 to TRBJ2-2; 7 bases map to TRBD1. TRBV23-1 is labeled an ORF, and its function is uncertain. The sample consisted of peripheral blood, taken on day 0 of AZD1222 vaccination. The CDR3 DNA is TGCGCCAGAGGGACAGAAAACACCGGGGAGCTGTTTTTT. Amino acids: CARGTENTGELFF.